The clone carrying this T cell receptor beta chain appeared many times. From the RT-PCR reads, TCRdb called clonotypes with MiXCR, one entry per CDR3 protein. Among roughly 230,000 distinct CDR3 sequences listed, 14% were seen once. The V gene's germline CDR1 is MNHNS and CDR2 SASEGT. The CDR3 spans 15 residues. V was cut by 5 bases and J by 0 bases, with 11 bases left in between. This entry is derived from a study of patients and donors after allogeneic stem cell transplantation. V usage is TRBV6-1 and J usage is TRBJ2-1; tentative D call: TRBD2 (5 bases). Sequencing used blood, either unsorted or a sorted T cell fraction (not recorded which). This sequence originates from a human donor who was either an allogeneic HSCT recipient or a stem cell or donor lymphocyte infusion donor (not recorded which). It is not recorded whose cells these are; they may come from a transplant donor. The CDR3 sequence: CASSTGETSYNEQFF. Here the CDR3 DNA reads TGTGCCAGCAGTACCGGGGAGACCTCCTACAATGAGCAGTTCTTC.